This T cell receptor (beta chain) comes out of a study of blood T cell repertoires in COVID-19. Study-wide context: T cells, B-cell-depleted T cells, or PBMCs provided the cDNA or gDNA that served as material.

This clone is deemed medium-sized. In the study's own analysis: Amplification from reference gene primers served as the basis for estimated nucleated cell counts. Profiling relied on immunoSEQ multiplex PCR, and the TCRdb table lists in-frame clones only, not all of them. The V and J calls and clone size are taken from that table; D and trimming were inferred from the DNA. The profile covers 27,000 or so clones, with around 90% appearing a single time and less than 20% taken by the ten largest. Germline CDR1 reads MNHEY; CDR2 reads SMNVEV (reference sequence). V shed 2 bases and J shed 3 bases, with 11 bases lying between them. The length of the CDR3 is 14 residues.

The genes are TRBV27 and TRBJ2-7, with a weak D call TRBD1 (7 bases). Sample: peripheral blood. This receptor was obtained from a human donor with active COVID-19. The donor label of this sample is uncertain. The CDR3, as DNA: TGTGCCAGCAGTTTACAGGGGGGTAACTACGAGCAGTACTTC. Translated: CASSLQGGNYEQYF.